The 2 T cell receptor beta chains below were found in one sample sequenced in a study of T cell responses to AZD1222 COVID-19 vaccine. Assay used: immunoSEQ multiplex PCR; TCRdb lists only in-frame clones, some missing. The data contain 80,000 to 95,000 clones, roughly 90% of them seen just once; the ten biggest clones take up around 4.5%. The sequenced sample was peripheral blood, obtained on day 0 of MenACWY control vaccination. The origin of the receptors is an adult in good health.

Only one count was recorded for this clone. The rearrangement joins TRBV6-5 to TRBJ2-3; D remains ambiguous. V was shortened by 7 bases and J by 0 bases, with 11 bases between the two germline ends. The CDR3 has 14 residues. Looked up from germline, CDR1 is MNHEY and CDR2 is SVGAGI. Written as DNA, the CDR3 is TGTGCCAGCATCGGAGTGGGGAGCACAGATACGCAGTATTTT. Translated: CASIGVGSTDTQYF.

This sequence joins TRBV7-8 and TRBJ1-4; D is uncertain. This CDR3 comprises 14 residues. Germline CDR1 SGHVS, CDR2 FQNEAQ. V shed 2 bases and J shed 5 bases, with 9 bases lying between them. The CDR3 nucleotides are TGTGCCAGCAGCTTACGGGAATCAAATGAAAAACTGTTTTTT. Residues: CASSLRESNEKLFF.